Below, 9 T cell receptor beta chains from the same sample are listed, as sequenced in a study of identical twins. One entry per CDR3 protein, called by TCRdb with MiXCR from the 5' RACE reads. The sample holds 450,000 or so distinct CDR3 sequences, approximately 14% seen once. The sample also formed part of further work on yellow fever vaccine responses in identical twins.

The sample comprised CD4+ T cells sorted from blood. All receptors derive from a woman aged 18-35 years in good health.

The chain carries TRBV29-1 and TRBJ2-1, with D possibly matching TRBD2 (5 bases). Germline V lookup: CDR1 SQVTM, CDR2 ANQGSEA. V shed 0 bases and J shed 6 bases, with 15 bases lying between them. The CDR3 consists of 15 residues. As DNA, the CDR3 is TGCAGCGTTGAAGATTGGACTCTGAGCCTCAATGAGCAGTTCTTC. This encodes CSVEDWTLSLNEQFF.

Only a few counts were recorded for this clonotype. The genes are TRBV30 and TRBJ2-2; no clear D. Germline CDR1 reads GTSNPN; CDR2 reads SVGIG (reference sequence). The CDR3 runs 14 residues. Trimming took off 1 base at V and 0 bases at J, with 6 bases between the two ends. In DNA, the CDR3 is TGTGCCTGGAGTGATGTTCCGAACACCGGGGAGCTGTTTTTT. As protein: CAWSDVPNTGELFF.

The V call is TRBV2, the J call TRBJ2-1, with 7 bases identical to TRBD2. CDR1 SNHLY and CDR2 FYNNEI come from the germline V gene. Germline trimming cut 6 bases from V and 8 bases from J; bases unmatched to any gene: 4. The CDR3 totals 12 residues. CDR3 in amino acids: CASSFTSDEQFF. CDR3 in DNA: TGTGCCAGCAGCTTCACTAGCGATGAGCAGTTCTTC.

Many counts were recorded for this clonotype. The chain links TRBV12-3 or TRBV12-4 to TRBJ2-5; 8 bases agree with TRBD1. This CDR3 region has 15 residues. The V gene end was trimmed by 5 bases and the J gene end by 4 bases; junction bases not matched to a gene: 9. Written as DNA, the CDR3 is TGTGCCAGCAGTAGGACAGGGTGGGAAGGAGAGACCCAGTACTTC. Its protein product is CASSRTGWEGETQYF.

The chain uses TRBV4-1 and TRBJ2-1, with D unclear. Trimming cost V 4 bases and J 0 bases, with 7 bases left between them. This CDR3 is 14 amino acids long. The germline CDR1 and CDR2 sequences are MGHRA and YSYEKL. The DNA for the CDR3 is TGCGCCAGCAGCCCCCCCTACTCCTACAATGAGCAGTTCTTC. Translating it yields CASSPPYSYNEQFF.

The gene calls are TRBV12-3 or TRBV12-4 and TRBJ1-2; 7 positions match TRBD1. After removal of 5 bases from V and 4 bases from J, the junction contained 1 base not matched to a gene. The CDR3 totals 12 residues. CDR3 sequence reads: CASSPGGYGYTF. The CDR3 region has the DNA TGTGCCAGCAGTCCAGGGGGCTATGGCTACACCTTC.

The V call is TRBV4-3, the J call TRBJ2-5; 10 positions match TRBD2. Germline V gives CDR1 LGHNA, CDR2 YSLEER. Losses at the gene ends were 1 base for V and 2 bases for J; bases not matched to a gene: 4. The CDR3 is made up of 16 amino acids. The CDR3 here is CASSQGSSGGQETQYF. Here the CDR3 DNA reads TGCGCCAGCAGCCAAGGTTCTAGCGGGGGTCAAGAGACCCAGTACTTC.

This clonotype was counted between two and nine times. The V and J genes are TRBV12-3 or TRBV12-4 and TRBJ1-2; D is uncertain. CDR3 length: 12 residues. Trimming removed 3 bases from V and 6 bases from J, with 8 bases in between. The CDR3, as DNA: TGTGCCAGCAGTTTCCGATTAGATGGCTACACCTTC. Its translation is CASSFRLDGYTF.

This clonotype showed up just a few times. The CDR3 DNA is TGCAGTGCTAAGCCCCGGGTAGGGATGGATCAGCCCCAGCATTTT. Residues: CSAKPRVGMDQPQHF. The chain combines TRBV20-1 with TRBJ1-5; unclear D gene. The CDR3 is 15 residues long. Germline values: CDR1 DFQATT, CDR2 SNEGSKA (reference sequence). V lost 4 bases to trimming and J lost 5 bases, with 18 bases between them.